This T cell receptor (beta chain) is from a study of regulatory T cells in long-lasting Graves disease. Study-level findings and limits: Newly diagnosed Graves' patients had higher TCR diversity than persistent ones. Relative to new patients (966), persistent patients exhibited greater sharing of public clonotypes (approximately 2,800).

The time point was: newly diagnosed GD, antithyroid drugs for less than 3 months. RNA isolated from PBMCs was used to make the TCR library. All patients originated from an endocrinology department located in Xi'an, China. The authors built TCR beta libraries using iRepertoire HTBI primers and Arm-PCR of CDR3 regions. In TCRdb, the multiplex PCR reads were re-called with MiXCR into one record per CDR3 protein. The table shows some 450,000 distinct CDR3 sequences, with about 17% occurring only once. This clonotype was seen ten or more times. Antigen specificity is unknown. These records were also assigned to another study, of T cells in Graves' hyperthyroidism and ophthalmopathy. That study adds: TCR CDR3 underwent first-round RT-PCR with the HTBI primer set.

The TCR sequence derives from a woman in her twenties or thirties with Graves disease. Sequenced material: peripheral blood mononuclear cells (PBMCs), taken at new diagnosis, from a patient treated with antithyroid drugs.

The CDR3 DNA reads as TGTGCCTGGAGTGATCCTGGTATTAGATTGCGGTACAATGAGCAGTTCTTC. Translating it yields CAWSDPGIRLRYNEQFF. This rearrangement joins TRBV30 to TRBJ2-1; no clear D. The CDR3 runs to 17 residues. Germline CDR1 GTSNPN, CDR2 SVGIG (reference sequence). The germline V and J ends were trimmed by 1 base and 4 bases, with 20 bases remaining between them. Supplemented by reference TRBV30 and TRBJ2-1, the full variable domain reads SQTIHQWPATLVQPVGSPLSLECTVEGTSNPNLYWYRQAAGRGLQLLFYSVGIGQISSEVPQNLSASRPQDRQFILSSKKLLLSDSGFYLCAWSDPGIRLRYNEQFFGPGTRLTVL.